This TCR beta chain was obtained from a study of T cell responses to AZD1222 COVID-19 vaccine. This CDR3 has 16 amino acids. Looked up from germline, CDR1 is KGHSH and CDR2 is LQKENI. Between the trimmed V and J ends, which lost 3 bases and 6 bases, there was a span of 18 bases. Data came from immunoSEQ multiplex PCR; TCRdb stores just in-frame clones and leaves some out. This table holds around 100,000 clones, approximately 81% found once. This clone was detected only a few times. Its cognate antigen is unknown. Regarding the study as a whole: The donor group comprised mostly white British people and more females; the analysis possibly underestimated clonal diversity. Nearly half of spike-specific TCRs reportedly target unmutated variant regions. All repertoire sampling was performed exclusively after the peak T cell response.

Recipients boosted at about 4 weeks or about 12 weeks are pooled. The gene calls are TRBV18 and TRBJ2-1; perhaps TRBD2 as D (6 bases). Sequencing was performed on peripheral blood, taken 28 days after the second AZD1222 dose. This sequence originates from an adult who received the AZD1222 COVID-19 vaccine. CDR3 sequence (DNA): TGTGCCAGCTCACCGTCGCGAGTGCAGGGAGGCAATGAGCAGTTCTTC. Its translation is CASSPSRVQGGNEQFF. Full variable domain (remainder filled in from reference TRBV18 and TRBJ2-1): NAGVMQNPRHLVRRRGQEARLRCSPMKGHSHVYWYRQLPEEGLKFMVYLQKENIIDESGMPKERFSAEFPKEGPSILRIQQVVRGDSAAYFCASSPSRVQGGNEQFFGPGTRLTVL.